These 5 T cell receptor beta chains were all obtained from the same sample, sequenced in a study of cytomegalovirus exposure and HLA in healthy donors (dated by TCRdb to about 2017). Libraries were prepared through the immunoSEQ multiplex PCR assay. A mixture of 60 forward primers for TCR Vbeta segments and 13 reverse primers for TCR Jbeta segments was used in the multiplex PCR. TCRdb limited this immuneACCESS table to in-frame rearrangements with V and J called. A share of clones is missing; checked studies link under half to unresolved V genes, and the rest is unexplained. The sample table holds 200,000 to 300,000 clones, of which approximately 84% were seen once. The ten largest account for about 0.25% of the sample. Sequenced material: PBMCs. All receptors come from a girl under 10 years old in good health and CMV-seronegative.

J is TRBJ2-3 and V is TRBV5-4, with TRBD1 matching 7 bases. This CDR3 contains 15 residues. Germline CDR1 reads SGHNT; CDR2 reads YYREEE (reference sequence). With 6 bases clipped from V and 4 bases from J, the junction kept 11 bases outside the gene matches. The chain's CDR3 is CASTPGQVGADTQYF. The CDR3 bases are TGTGCCAGCACCCCCGGACAGGTGGGGGCAGATACGCAGTATTTT.

The rearrangement uses TRBV12-5 and TRBJ2-1, with 11 bases matching TRBD2. Germline assignment: CDR1 LGHNT and CDR2 FRNRAP. Trimming removed 0 bases from V and 10 bases from J; junction bases left unmatched: 8. This CDR3 spans 16 amino acids. CDR3 protein: CASGLVPLAGVREQFF. As DNA, the CDR3 is TGTGCTAGTGGTTTGGTACCACTAGCGGGAGTCCGAGAGCAGTTCTTC.

The J gene is TRBJ2-5, the V gene TRBV2; D is undetermined. The DNA end favors TRBJ2-7, so the J call may be wrong. In germline, CDR1 is SNHLY, CDR2 FYNNEI. The CDR3 covers 14 residues. The CDR3 is CASIRGGELSEQYF. Written as DNA, the CDR3 is TGTGCCAGCATTCGTGGCGGAGAGCTGAGCGAGCAGTACTTC.

The sample holds a few counts of this clone. V and J are TRBV30 and TRBJ1-4, with D unresolved. The CDR3 extends over 16 amino acids. CDR1 is GTSNPN and CDR2 is SVGIG in the germline V gene (reference sequence). Trimming took off 1 base at V and 8 bases at J, with 20 bases between the two ends. Written as DNA, the CDR3 is TGTGCCTGGAGTGGCCGGCCAGTCCCATCCGGGGAAAAACTGTTTTTT. It encodes CAWSGRPVPSGEKLFF. Full variable domain (outside the CDR3, taken from reference TRBV30 and TRBJ1-4): SQTIHQWPATLVQPVGSPLSLECTVEGTSNPNLYWYRQAAGRGLQLLFYSVGIGQISSEVPQNLSASRPQDRQFILSSKKLLLSDSGFYLCAWSGRPVPSGEKLFFGSGTQLSVL.

The chain employs TRBV29-1 and TRBJ1-2; D call uncertain. The CDR3 extends over 10 amino acids. Germline CDR1 reads SQVTM; CDR2 reads ANQGSEA. The CDR3 DNA reads as TGCAGTGGAGGCGATGGGGGCTACACCTTC. As protein: CSGGDGGYTF. The entire variable domain, with the rest obtained from reference TRBV29-1 and TRBJ1-2, is as follows: SAVISQKPSRDICQRGTSLTIQCQVDSQVTMMFWYRQQPGQSLTLIATANQGSEATYESGFVIDKFPISRPNLTFSTLTVSNMSPEDSSIYLCSGGDGGYTFGSGTRLTVV.